This entry features one TCR beta chain sequence. Its antigen remains unidentified. Trimming cost V 1 base and J 8 bases; bases outside gene matches: 6. There are 16 residues in the CDR3. Germline V CDR1 and CDR2: MDHEN, SYDVKM. Generated by immunoSEQ multiplex PCR, the TCRdb table keeps only in-frame clones and is missing some. The data hold some 33,000 clones, with 90% observed a single time. The data were taken from a study of T cells in narcolepsy. Study-wide background: Donors had narcolepsy type 1 or type 2, or were healthy controls. Study-wide results and caveats: Healthy controls reportedly lacked the autoreactive clonotypes serially found in patients' blood.

The receptor was derived from a human donor with narcolepsy. The sample was CD45RA- memory CD4+ T cells from PBMCs. V and J are TRBV28 and TRBJ2-1; 12 bases agree with TRBD2. The CDR3 sequence is CASSLLLAGGLDEQFF. In DNA form, the CDR3 reads TGTGCCAGCAGTTTATTACTAGCGGGGGGTTTGGATGAGCAGTTCTTC.